The TCR beta chain described here comes from a study of blood T cells in healthy people across ages. This clonotype showed up just once. What it recognizes is unknown. Broader study findings: Shifts in expanded clonotypes may have been confounded by donor CMV status, which was unknown.

The CDR3 is 16 residues long. Germline values: CDR1 MNHEY, CDR2 SVGEGT. The ends were cut back, 0 bases at V and 2 bases at J, with 13 bases in the middle. The authors ran a second PCR of about 6 to 11 cycles using a sample-barcoded 5' primer and a J-beta primer mix. TCRdb re-called the 5' RACE reads through MiXCR, storing one row per CDR3 protein. The sample contains approximately 880,000 distinct CDR3 sequences, around 46% of which appear only once. This chain joins TRBV6-2 or TRBV6-3 and TRBJ1-1, with unresolved D. The specimen sequenced was blood. The receptor comes from a man aged 25 to 40 in good health. This CDR3 is CASSYSRFVENTEAFF. CDR3 DNA sequence: TGTGCCAGCAGTTACTCGAGGTTTGTAGAAAACACTGAAGCTTTCTTT.